This T cell receptor beta chain was recorded in a study of blood T cell repertoires in COVID-19. In the study overall: The United States, Italy and Spain provided the acute and convalescent COVID-19 samples. From T cells, B-cell-depleted T cells, or PBMCs came the material, which was cDNA or gDNA.

The V end was cut by 6 bases, the J end by 8 bases, with 19 bases between. From germline, CDR1 is GTSNPN and CDR2 SVGIG (reference sequence). The CDR3 is 13 amino acids. As handled by the study authors: It was from reference gene primer amplification that nucleated cell counts were estimated. Method: immunoSEQ multiplex PCR; TCRdb's copy keeps in-frame clones and lacks some. V, J and clone size are taken as reported in that table, and D and trimming were inferred from the DNA itself. The table has some 220,000 clones, roughly 81% seen once. This rearrangement joins TRBV30 to TRBJ1-2, with a weak D call TRBD1 (5 bases). This clonotype originated in a man aged 45-60 years with acute or convalescent COVID-19. Specimen: peripheral blood. The DNA for the CDR3 is TGTGCCTGCGATGTGGGGGAGGCCGCCGGCTACACCTTC. Its translation: CACDVGEAAGYTF.